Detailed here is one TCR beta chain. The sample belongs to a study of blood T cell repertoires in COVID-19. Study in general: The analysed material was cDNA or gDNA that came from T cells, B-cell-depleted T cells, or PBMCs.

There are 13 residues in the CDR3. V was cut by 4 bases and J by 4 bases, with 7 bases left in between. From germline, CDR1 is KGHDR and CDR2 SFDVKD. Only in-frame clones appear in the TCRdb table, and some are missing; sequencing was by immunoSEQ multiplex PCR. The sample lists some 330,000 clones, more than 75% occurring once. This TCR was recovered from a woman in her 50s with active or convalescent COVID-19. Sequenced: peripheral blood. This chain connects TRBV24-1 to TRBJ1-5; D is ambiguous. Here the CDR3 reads CATSDPPNQPQHF. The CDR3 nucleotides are TGTGCCACCAGTGACCCCCCAAATCAGCCCCAGCATTTT.